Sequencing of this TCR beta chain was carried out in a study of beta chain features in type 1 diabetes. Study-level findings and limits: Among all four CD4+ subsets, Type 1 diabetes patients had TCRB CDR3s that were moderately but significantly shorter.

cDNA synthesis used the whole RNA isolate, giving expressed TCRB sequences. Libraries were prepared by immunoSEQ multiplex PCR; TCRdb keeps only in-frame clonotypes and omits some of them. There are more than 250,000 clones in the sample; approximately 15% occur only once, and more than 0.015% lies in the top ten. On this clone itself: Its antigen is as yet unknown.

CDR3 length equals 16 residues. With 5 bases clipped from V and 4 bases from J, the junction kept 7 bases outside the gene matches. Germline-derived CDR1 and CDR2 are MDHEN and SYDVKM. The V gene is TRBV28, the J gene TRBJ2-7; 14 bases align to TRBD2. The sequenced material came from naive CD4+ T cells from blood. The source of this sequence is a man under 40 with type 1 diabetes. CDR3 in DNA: TGTGCCAGCAGTCTTAAAGGGACTAGCGGGAGTTACGAGCAGTACTTC. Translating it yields CASSLKGTSGSYEQYF. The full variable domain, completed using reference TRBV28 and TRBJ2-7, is DVKVTQSSRYLVKRTGEKVFLECVQDMDHENMFWYRQDPGLGLRLIYFSYDVKMKEKGDIPEGYSVSREKKERFSLILESASTNQTSMYLCASSLKGTSGSYEQYFGPGTRLTVT.